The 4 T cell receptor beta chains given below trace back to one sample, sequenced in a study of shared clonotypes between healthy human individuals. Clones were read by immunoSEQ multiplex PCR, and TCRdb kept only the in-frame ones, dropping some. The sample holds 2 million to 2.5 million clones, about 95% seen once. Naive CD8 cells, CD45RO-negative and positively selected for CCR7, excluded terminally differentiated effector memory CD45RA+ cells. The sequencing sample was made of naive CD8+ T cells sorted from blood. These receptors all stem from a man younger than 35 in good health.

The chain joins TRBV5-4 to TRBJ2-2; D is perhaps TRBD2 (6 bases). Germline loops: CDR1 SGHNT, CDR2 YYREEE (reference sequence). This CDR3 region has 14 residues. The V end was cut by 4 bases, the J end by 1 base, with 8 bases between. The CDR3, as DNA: TGTGCCAGCAGCCCAGCGGGGAACACCGGGGAGCTGTTTTTT. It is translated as CASSPAGNTGELFF.

CDR3 nucleotide sequence: TGTTCCTCCGGGGGATATTATAGCAATCAGCCCCAGCATTTT. It encodes CSSGGYYSNQPQHF. The genes are TRBV6-1 and TRBJ1-5; D perhaps matches TRBD1 (5 bases). CDR1 and CDR2 from the germline V gene are MNHNS and SASEGT. The CDR3 loop spans 14 amino acids.

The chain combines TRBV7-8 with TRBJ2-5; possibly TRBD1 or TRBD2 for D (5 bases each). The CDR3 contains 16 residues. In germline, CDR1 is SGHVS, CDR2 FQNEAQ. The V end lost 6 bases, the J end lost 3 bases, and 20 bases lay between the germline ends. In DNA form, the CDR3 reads TGTGCCAGCAGTCATACCGGCGAGGGGCTTGAAGAGACCCAGTACTTC. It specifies CASSHTGEGLEETQYF.

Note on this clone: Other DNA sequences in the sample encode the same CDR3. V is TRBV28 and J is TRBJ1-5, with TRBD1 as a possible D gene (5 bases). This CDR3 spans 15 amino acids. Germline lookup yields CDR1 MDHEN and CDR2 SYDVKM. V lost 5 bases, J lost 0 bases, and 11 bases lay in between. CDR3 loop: CASSPSGGSNQPQHF. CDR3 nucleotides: TGTGCCAGCAGTCCCTCTGGGGGTAGCAATCAGCCCCAGCATTTT. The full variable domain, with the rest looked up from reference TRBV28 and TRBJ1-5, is DVKVTQSSRYLVKRTGEKVFLECVQDMDHENMFWYRQDPGLGLRLIYFSYDVKMKEKGDIPEGYSVSREKKERFSLILESASTNQTSMYLCASSPSGGSNQPQHFGDGTRLSIL.